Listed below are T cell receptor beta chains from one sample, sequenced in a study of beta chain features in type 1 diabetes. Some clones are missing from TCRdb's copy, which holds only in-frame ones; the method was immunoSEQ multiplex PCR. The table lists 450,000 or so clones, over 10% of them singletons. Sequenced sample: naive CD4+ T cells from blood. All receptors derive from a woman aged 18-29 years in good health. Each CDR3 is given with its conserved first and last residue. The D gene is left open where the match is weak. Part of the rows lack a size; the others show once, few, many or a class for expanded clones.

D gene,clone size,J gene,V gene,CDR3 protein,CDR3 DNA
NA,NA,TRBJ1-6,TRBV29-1,CSPSLNSPLHF,TGCAGCCCTAGCCTTAATTCACCCCTCCACTTT
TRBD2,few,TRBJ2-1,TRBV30,CAGSGRSYNEQFF,TGTGCCGGAAGCGGGAGGTCCTACAATGAGCAGTTCTTC
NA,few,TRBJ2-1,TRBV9,CASSVVNSGEQFF,TGTGCCAGCAGCGTAGTGAATTCTGGCGAGCAGTTCTTC
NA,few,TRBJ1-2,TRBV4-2,CASSQVFGPLDYGYTF,TGTGCCAGCAGCCAAGTCTTTGGACCTTTAGACTATGGCTACACCTTC
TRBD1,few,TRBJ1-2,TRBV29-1,CSVGTGGNYGYTF,TGCAGCGTTGGGACAGGTGGTAACTATGGCTACACCTTC
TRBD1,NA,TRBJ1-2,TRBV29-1,CSVVRDRGLYGYTF,TGCAGCGTTGTCCGGGACAGGGGGCTTTATGGCTACACCTTC
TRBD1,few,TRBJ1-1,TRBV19,CASSIWDSEAFF,TGTGCCAGTAGTATTTGGGACAGTGAAGCTTTCTTT
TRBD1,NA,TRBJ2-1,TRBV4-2,CASSQEYGTANEQFF,TGTGCCAGCAGCCAAGAGTACGGGACAGCAAATGAGCAGTTCTTC
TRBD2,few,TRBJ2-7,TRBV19,CASRTTSAAYEQYF,TGTGCCAGTCGGACGACTAGCGCGGCCTACGAGCAGTACTTC
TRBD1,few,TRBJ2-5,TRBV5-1,CASSLGQGARVETQYF,TGCGCCAGCAGCTTGGGACAGGGGGCACGTGTGGAGACCCAGTACTTC
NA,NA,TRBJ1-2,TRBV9,CASRGTPYAANYGYTF,TGTGCCAGCAGAGGGACACCCTACGCAGCTAACTATGGCTACACCTTC
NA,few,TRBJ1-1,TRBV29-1,CSVGIMNTEAFF,TGCAGCGTCGGGATAATGAACACTGAAGCTTTCTTT
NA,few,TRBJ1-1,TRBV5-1,CASSLAGFAEAFF,TGCGCCAGCAGCTTGGCGGGGTTCGCTGAAGCTTTCTTT
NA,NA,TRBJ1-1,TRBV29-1,CSVARQLNTEAFF,TGCAGCGTTGCCCGACAGCTAAACACTGAAGCTTTCTTT
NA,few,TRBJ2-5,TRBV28,CASSGAETQYF,TGTGCCAGCAGTGGAGCGGAGACCCAGTACTTC
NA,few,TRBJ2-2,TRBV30,CAWSIGLDTGELFF,TGTGCCTGGAGCATCGGTTTGGACACCGGGGAGCTGTTTTTT
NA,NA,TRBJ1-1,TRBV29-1,CSVGEQGNTEAFF,TGCAGCGTGGGGGAACAGGGGAACACTGAAGCTTTCTTT
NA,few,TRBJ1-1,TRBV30,CAWSGASEAFF,TGTGCCTGGAGTGGGGCCTCTGAAGCTTTCTTT
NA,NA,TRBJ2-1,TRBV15,CATSRRLNEQFF,TGTGCCACCAGCAGAAGGCTAAATGAGCAGTTCTTC
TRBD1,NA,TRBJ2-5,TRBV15,CATSRARTGAGETQYF,TGTGCCACCAGCAGGGCAAGGACAGGGGCCGGGGAGACCCAGTACTTC
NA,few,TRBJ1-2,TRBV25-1,CASREHEGGYTF,TGTGCCAGCAGGGAGCATGAAGGGGGCTACACCTTC
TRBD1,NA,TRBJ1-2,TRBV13,CASSSSGTGVPNYGYTF,TGTGCCAGCAGCTCTAGCGGGACAGGGGTCCCTAACTATGGCTACACCTTC
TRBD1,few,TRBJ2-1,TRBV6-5,CASSYSLQGNNEQFF,TGTGCCAGCAGTTACTCGCTACAGGGGAACAATGAGCAGTTCTTC
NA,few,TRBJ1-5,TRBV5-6,CASSAGRDQPQHF,TGTGCCAGCAGCGCAGGGAGGGATCAGCCCCAGCATTTT
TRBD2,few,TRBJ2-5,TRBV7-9,CAASGGYTQETQYF,TGTGCCGCTAGCGGGGGGTATACCCAAGAGACCCAGTACTTC
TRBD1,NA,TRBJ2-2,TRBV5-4,CASSGAGTGVTGELFF,TGTGCCAGCAGCGGTGCCGGGACAGGTGTTACCGGGGAGCTGTTTTTT
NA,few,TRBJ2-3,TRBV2,CASKGQLTDTQYF,TGTGCCAGTAAAGGACAGCTCACAGATACGCAGTATTTT
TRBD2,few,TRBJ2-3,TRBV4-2,CASSPSGARTQYF,TGTGCCAGCAGCCCGAGCGGGGCAAGGACGCAGTATTTT
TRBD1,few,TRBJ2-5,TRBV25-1,CASSESLRQGQTQYF,TGTGCCAGCAGTGAATCCCTGAGACAGGGTCAGACCCAGTACTTC
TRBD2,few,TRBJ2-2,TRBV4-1,CASSQALALAAGELFF,TGCGCCAGCAGCCAAGCCCTAGCACTAGCGGCCGGGGAGCTGTTTTTT
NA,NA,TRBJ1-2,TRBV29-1,CSVAQKGRWYGYTF,TGCAGCGTCGCACAAAAGGGGAGATGGTATGGCTACACCTTC